This note documents a single T cell receptor beta chain sequence. The antigen remains unidentified. The CDR3 runs to 16 residues. Germline CDR1 reads MDHEN; CDR2 reads SYDVKM. 5' RACE that incorporated UMI labels was used to prepare the TRB cDNA libraries. Each CDR3 protein gets one entry in TCRdb, which reprocessed the 5' RACE reads and gives no DNA. The sample has 75,000 to 100,000 distinct CDR3 sequences. This sample was taken from a study of CXCR3-negative and CXCR3-positive naive CD8 T cells. Study observations and caveats: TRB CDR3s were more hydrophobic in CXCR3-positive than in CXCR3-negative naive cells.

Input material: naive CXCR3+ CD8+ T cells from blood. Regarding subset: CD45RO-CCR7+CD27+CD95- naive CD8+ T cells expressing CXCR3 (TNR3+). This chain links TRBV28 with TRBJ1-4; the TRBD1 assignment by TCRdb is unverifiable without DNA. This clonotype was sampled from a human donor in good health. Some clones in this sample may be carry-over from other donors' samples. CDR3 loop: CASSFGPGPTNEKLFF. The whole variable domain, remainder taken from reference TRBV28 and TRBJ1-4, is DVKVTQSSRYLVKRTGEKVFLECVQDMDHENMFWYRQDPGLGLRLIYFSYDVKMKEKGDIPEGYSVSREKKERFSLILESASTNQTSMYLCASSFGPGPTNEKLFFGSGTQLSVL.